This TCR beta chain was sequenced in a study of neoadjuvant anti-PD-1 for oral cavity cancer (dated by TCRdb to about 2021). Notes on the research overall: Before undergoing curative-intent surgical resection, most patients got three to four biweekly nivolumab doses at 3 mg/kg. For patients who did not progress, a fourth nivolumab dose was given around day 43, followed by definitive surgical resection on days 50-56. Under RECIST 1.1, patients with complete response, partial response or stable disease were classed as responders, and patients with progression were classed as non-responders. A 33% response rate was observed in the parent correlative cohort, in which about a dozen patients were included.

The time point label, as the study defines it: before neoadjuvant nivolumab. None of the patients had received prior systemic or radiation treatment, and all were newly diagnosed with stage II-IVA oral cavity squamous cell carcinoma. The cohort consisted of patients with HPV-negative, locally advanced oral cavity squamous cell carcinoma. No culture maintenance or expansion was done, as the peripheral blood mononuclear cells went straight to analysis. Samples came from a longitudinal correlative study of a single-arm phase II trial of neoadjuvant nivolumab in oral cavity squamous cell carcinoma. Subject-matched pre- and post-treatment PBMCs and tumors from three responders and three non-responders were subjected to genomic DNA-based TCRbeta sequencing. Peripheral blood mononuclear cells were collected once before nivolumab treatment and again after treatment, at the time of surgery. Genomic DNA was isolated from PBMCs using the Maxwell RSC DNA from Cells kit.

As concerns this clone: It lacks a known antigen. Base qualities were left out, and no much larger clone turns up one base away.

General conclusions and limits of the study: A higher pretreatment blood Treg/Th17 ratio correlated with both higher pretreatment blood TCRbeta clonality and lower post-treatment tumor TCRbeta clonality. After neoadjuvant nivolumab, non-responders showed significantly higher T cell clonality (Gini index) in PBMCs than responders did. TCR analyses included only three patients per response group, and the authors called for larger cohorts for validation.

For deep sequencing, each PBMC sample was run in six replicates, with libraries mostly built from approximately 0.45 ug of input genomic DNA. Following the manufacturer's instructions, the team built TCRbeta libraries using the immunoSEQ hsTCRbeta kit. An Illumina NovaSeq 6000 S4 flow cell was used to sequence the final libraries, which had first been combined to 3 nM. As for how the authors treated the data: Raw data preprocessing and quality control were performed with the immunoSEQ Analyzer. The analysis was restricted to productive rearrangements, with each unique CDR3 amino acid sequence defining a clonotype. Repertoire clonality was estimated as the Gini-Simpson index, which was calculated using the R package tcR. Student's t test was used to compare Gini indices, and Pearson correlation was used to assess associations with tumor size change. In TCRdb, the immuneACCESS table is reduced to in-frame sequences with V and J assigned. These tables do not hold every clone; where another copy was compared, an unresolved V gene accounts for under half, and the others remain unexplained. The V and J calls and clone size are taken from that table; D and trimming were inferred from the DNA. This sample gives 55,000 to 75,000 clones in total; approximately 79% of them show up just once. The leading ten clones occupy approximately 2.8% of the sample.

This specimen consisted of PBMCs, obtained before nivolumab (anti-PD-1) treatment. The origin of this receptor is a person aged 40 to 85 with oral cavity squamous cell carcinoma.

In nucleotide form, the sequence is TGTGCCAGCAGCCGACGGGAGTCTTCCAATGAGCAGTTCTTC. This is translated as CASSRRESSNEQFF. The chain is made from TRBV7-6 and TRBJ2-1; TRBD2 is possibly the D segment (6 matching bases). Reading from cysteine to phenylalanine, the CDR3 counts 14 amino acids. Only the CDR3 DNA stays, 42 bases, in frame from base 1. V is pared back by 5 bases and J by 6 bases, with 14 bases lying between the germline termini. CDR1 and CDR2, per the germline V gene, are SGHVS and FNYEAQ. The CDR3 plus the reference TRBV7-6 and TRBJ2-1 genes for the other parts give the full variable domain: GAGVSQSPRYKVTKRGQDVALRCDPISGHVSLYWYRQALGQGPEFLTYFNYEAQQDKSGLPNDRFSAERPEGSISTLTIQRTEQRDSAMYRCASSRRESSNEQFFGPGTRLTVL.